This is a list of T cell receptor beta chains from one sample in a study of blood T cell repertoires in COVID-19. Using immunoSEQ multiplex PCR, the repertoire was profiled, and TCRdb retains in-frame clones only, with some absent. The sample yields 97,000 or so clones, around 92% seen once. Source material: peripheral blood. These receptors came from a man younger than 30 with acute or convalescent COVID-19. CDR3s leave out the opening cysteine and the closing phenylalanine or tryptophan.

v_call	j_call	cdr3_aa
TRBV12-3/TRBV12-4	TRBJ1-2	ASRAPGGNGYT
TRBV24-1	TRBJ2-3	ATSDSRQGGGIDTQY
TRBV10-3	TRBJ1-2	ATRDSGGGGYT
TRBV7-9	TRBJ2-6	ASSFMGTGANVLT
TRBV27	TRBJ1-2	ASSLSQGGHMRGYT
TRBV5-4	TRBJ2-7	ASSPRDRDYYEQY
TRBV9	TRBJ1-2	ASSVADPGIGGYT
TRBV9	TRBJ1-2	ASSPNLQGARGYT
TRBV29-1	TRBJ1-3	STKIGGRNTIY
TRBV11-3	TRBJ2-1	ASSLAGGLNEQF
TRBV30	TRBJ1-2	AWRRYSGGYT
TRBV6-5	TRBJ1-1	ASRGGGRGNTEAF
TRBV4-2	TRBJ2-7	ASSHLPPGTGGAEQY
TRBV5-1	TRBJ2-1	ASSLGQTYNEQF
TRBV19	TRBJ1-4	ASSPSPGTGLHEKLF
TRBV7-2	TRBJ1-5	ASSLGAHSNQPQH
TRBV18	TRBJ1-1	ASSPELVNTEAF
TRBV11-2	TRBJ1-4	ASSSGSVGEKLF
TRBV21-1	TRBJ1-6	AIHLTGGGNSPLH
TRBV12-3/TRBV12-4	TRBJ1-3	ASRLAELRTIY
TRBV6-6	TRBJ2-3	ASSSDRGGLSDTQY
TRBV27	TRBJ2-5	ASSLTAGYQETQY
TRBV5-4	TRBJ2-7	ASSLDRTAIGGEQY
TRBV10-1	TRBJ2-2	ASSPGDRRTGELF
TRBV23-1	TRBJ1-2	ASSQSPPTGLNYGYT
TRBV7-2	TRBJ2-2	ASSPQTSGGTGELF
TRBV6-5	TRBJ2-6	ASSYRGQAGANVLT
TRBV5-1	TRBJ2-7	ASSHGQVPSYEQY
TRBV19	TRBJ2-2	ASSSYRDGTGELF
TRBV5-1	TRBJ1-2	ASRPTTGMEYGYT
TRBV6-1	TRBJ2-7	ASTKTGTPPYEQY
TRBV11-2	TRBJ1-1	ASSLGRGWNTEAF
TRBV5-6	TRBJ1-6	ASSFQKPQTSSPLH
TRBV5-4	TRBJ2-5	ASSAGTGGWKTQY
TRBV6-4	TRBJ2-3	ASSDSWTSGRDTQY
TRBV2	TRBJ2-4	ASSTRGTDLY
TRBV6-5	TRBJ2-7	ASSYSGQGFSYEQY
TRBV24-1	TRBJ2-1	ATSDRAYNEQF
TRBV6-5	TRBJ1-1	ASSYSHGEANTEAF
TRBV15	TRBJ1-6	ATGLSSYNSPLH
TRBV4-1	TRBJ2-1	ASSDLPLGTSSYNEQF
TRBV4-1	TRBJ1-1	ASSLGTGNTEAF
TRBV7-9	TRBJ2-7	ASSSLAGYSYEQY
TRBV27	TRBJ2-7	ASSPAGALYEQY
TRBV19	TRBJ2-7	ASSPPHSSGQTSYEQY
TRBV4-1	TRBJ1-4	ASRARDSTNEKLF
TRBV19	TRBJ2-6	ASSTLSSGANVLT
TRBV13	TRBJ1-3	ASGYRVSGNTIY
TRBV5-5	TRBJ1-5	ASSLGATTGLRASNQPQH
TRBV14	TRBJ1-1	ASSHRGGNTEAF
TRBV27	TRBJ1-2	ASSATGGPYGYT